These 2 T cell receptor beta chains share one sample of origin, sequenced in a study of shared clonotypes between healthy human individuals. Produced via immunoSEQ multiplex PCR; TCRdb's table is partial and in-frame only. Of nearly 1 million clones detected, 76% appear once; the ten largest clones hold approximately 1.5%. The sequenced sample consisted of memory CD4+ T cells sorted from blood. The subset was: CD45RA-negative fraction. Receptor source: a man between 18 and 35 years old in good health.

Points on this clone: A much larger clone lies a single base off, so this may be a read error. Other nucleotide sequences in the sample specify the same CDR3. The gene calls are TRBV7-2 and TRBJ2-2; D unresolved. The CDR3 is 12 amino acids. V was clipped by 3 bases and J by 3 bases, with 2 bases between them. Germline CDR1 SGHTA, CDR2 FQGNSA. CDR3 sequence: CASSFYTGELFF. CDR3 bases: TGTGCCAGCAGCTTTTACACCGGGGAGCTGTTTTTT.

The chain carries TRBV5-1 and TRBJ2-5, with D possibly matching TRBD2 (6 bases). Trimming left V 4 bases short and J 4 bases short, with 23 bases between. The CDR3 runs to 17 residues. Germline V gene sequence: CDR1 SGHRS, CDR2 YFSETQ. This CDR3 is CASSPGVVGRNGETQYF. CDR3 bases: TGCGCCAGCAGCCCGGGGGTGGTGGGAAGGAATGGAGAGACCCAGTACTTC.